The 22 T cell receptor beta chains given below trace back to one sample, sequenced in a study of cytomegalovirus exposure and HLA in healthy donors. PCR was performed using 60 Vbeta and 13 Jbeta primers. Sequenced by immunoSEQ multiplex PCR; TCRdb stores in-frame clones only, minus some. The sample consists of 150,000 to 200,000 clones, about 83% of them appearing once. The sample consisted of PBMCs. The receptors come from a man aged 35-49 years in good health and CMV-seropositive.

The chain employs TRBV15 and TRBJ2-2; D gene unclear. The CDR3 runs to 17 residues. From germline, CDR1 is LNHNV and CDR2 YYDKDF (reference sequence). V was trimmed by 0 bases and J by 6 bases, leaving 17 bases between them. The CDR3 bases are TGTGCCACCAGCAGAGATTTAACGAACACCCTTGCCGGGGAGCTGTTTTTT. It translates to CATSRDLTNTLAGELFF. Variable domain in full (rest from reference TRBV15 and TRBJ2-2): DAMVIQNPRYQVTQFGKPVTLSCSQTLNHNVMYWYQQKSSQAPKLLFHYYDKDFNNEADTPDNFQSRRPNTSFCFLDIRSPGLGDTAMYLCATSRDLTNTLAGELFFGEGSRLTVL.

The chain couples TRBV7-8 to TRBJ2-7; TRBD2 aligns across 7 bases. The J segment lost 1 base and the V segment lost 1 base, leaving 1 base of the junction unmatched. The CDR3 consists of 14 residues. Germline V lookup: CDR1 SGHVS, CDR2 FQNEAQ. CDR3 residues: CASSLGGLSYEQYF. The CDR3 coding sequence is TGTGCCAGCAGCTTAGGGGGACTATCCTACGAGCAGTACTTC.

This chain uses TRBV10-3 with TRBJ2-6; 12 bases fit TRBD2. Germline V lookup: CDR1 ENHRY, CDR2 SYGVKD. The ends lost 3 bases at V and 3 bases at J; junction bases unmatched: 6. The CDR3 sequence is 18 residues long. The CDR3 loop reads CAISELTSGSLGANVLTF. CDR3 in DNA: TGTGCCATCAGTGAACTGACTAGCGGGAGTCTTGGGGCCAACGTCCTGACTTTC.

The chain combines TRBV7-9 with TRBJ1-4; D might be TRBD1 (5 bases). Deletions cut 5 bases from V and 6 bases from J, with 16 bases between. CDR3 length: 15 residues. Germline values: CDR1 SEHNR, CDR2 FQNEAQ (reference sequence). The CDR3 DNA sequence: TGTGCCAGCAGCCTTAACAGGTTAGGGGATGAAAAACTGTTTTTT. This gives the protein CASSLNRLGDEKLFF.

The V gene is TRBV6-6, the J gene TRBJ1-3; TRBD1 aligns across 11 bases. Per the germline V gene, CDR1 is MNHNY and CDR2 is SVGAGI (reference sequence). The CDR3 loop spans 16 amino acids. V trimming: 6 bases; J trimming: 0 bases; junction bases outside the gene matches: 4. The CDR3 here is CASRPGTGGSGNTIYF. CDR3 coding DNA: TGTGCCAGCAGACCCGGGACAGGGGGCTCTGGAAACACCATATATTTT.

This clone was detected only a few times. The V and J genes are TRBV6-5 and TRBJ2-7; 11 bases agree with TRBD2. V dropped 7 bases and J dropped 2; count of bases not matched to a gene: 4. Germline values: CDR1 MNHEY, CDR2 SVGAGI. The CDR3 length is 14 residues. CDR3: CASTLTSGAYEQYF. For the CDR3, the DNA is TGTGCCAGCACCCTGACTAGCGGGGCCTACGAGCAGTACTTC.

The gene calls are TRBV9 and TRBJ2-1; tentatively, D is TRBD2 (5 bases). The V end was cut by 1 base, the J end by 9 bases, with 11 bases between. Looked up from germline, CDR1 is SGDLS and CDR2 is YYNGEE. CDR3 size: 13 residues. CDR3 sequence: CASSVSWLAEQFF. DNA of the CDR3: TGTGCCAGCAGCGTAAGTTGGCTAGCTGAGCAGTTCTTC.

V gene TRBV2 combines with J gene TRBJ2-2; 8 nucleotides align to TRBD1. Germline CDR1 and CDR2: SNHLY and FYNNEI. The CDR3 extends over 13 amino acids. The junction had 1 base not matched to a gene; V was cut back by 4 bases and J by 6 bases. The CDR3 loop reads CASSAQGAGELFF. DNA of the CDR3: TGTGCCAGCAGTGCACAGGGGGCCGGGGAGCTGTTTTTT.

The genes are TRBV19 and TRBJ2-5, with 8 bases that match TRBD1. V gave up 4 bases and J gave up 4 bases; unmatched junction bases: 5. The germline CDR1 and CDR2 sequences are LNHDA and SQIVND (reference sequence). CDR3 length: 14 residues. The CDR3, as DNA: TGTGCCAGTAGTACACCGACAGGGGCAGAGACCCAGTACTTC. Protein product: CASSTPTGAETQYF.

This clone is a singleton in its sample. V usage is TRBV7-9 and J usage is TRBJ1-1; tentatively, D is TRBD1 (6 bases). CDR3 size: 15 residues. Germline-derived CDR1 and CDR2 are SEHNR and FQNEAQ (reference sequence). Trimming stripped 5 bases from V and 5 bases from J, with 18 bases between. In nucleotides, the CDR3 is TGTGCCAGCAGCGATAGTAACAGGGTGACGACTGAAGCTTTCTTT. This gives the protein CASSDSNRVTTEAFF.

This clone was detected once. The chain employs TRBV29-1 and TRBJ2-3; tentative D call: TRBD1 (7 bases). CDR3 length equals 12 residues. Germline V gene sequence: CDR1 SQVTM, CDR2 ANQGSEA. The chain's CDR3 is CGGTASTDTQYF. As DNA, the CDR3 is TGCGGGGGGACAGCTAGCACAGATACGCAGTATTTT.

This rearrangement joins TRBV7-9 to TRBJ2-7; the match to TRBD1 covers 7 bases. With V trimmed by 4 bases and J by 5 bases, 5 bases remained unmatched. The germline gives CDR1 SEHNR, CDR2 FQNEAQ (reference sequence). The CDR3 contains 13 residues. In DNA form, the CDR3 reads TGTGCCAGCAGCTCGACAGGGATCAACGAGCAGTACTTC. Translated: CASSSTGINEQYF.

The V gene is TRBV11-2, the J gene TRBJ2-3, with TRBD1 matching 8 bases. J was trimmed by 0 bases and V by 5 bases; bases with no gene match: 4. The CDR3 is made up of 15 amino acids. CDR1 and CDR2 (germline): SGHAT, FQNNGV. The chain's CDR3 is CASSKGQGSTDTQYF. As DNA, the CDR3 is TGTGCCAGCAGCAAAGGACAGGGAAGCACAGATACGCAGTATTTT.

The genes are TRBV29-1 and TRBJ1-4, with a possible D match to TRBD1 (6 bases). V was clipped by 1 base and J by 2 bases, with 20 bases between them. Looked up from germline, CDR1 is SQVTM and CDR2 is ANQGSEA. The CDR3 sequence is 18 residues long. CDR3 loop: CSVEVWGDRWGTNEKLFF. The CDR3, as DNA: TGCAGCGTTGAAGTTTGGGGTGACAGGTGGGGGACTAATGAAAAACTGTTTTTT. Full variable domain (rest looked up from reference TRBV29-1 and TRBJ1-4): SAVISQKPSRDICQRGTSLTIQCQVDSQVTMMFWYRQQPGQSLTLIATANQGSEATYESGFVIDKFPISRPNLTFSTLTVSNMSPEDSSIYLCSVEVWGDRWGTNEKLFFGSGTQLSVL.

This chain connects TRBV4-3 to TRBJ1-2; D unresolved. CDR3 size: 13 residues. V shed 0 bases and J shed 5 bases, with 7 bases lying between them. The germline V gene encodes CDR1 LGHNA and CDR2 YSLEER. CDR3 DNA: TGCGCCAGCAGCCAAGATAGCGGTTATGGCTACACCTTC. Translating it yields CASSQDSGYGYTF.

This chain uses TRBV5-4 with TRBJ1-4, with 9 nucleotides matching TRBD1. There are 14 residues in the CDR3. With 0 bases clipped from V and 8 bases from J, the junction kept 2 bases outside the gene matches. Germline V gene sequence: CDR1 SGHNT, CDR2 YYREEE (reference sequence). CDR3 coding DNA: TGTGCCAGCAGCTTGGGACAGGGGGAGGAAAAACTGTTTTTT. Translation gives CASSLGQGEEKLFF.

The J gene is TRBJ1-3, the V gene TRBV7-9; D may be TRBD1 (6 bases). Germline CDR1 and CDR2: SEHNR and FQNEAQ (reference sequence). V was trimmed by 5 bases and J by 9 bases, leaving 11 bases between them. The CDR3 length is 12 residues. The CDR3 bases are TGTGCCAGCAGCGACGACAGGCCCACCATATATTTT. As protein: CASSDDRPTIYF.

The CDR3 bases are TGTGCCAGCAGCGTAGGTCCCCAGGGGGCAGATACGCAGTATTTT. Residues: CASSVGPQGADTQYF. V usage is TRBV9 and J usage is TRBJ2-3, with TRBD1 matching over 7 bases. The germline gives CDR1 SGDLS, CDR2 YYNGEE. Losses at the gene ends were 0 bases for V and 4 bases for J; bases not matched to a gene: 5. The length of the CDR3 is 15 residues. The full variable domain, its missing parts supplied by reference TRBV9 and TRBJ2-3, is DSGVTQTPKHLITATGQRVTLRCSPRSGDLSVYWYQQSLDQGLQFLIQYYNGEERAKGNILERFSAQQFPDLHSELNLSSLELGDSALYFCASSVGPQGADTQYFGPGTRLTVL.

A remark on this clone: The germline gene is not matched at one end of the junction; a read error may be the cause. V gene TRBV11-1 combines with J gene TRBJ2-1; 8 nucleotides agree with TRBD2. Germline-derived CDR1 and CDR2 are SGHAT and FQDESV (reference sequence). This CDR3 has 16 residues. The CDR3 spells CASSLLSGNSDNEQFF. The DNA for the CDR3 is TGTGCCAGCAGCTTACTTAGCGGGAACTCCGACAATGAGCAGTTCTTC.

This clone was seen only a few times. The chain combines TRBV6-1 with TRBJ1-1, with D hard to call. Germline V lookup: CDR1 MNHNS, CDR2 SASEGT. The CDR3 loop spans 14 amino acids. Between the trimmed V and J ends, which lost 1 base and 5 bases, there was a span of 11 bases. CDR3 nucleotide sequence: TGTGCCAGCAGTGAAGTACGGAGGGATACTGAAGCTTTCTTT. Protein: CASSEVRRDTEAFF.

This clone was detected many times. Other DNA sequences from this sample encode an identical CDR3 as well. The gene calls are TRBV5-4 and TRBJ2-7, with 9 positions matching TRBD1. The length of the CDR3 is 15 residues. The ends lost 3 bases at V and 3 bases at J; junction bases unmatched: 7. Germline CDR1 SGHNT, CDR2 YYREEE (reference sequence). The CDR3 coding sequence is TGTGCCAGCAGCTCTCCGGGACAGGGATACTACGAGCAGTACTTC. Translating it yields CASSSPGQGYYEQYF.

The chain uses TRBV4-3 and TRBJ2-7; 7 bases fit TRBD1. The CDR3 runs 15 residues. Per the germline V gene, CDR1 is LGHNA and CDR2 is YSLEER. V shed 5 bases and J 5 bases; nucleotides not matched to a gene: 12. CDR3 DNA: TGCGCCAGCAGCTTCAACCCGGGACAGTCCAACGAGCAGTACTTC. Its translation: CASSFNPGQSNEQYF.